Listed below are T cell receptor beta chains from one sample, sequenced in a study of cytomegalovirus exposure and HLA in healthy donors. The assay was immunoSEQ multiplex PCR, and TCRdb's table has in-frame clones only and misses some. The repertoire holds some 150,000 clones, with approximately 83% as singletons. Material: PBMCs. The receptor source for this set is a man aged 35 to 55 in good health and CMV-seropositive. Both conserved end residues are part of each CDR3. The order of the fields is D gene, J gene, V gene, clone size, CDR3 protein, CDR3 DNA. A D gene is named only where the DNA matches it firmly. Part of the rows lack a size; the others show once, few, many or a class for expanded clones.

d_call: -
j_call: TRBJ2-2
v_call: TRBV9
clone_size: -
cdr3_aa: CASSPRPGELFF
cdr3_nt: TGTGCCAGCAGCCCCCGTCCCGGGGAGCTGTTTTTT

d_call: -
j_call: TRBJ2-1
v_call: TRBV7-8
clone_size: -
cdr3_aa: CASSIHRGAGNEQFF
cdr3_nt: TGTGCCAGCAGCATCCACAGGGGCGCGGGGAATGAGCAGTTCTTC

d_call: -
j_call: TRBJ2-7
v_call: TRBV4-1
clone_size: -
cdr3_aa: CASSQDWRGRSYEQYF
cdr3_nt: TGCGCCAGCAGCCAAGATTGGCGGGGGCGCTCCTACGAGCAGTACTTC

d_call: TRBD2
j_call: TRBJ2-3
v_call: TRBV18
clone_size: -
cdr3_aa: CASSPPLRLAPFPDTQYF
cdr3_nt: TGTGCCAGCTCACCACCACTGAGACTAGCCCCCTTCCCAGATACGCAGTATTTT

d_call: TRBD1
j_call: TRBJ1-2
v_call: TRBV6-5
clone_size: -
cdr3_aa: CASSNYGTELYGYTF
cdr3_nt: TGTGCCAGCAGTAACTACGGGACAGAGCTTTATGGCTACACCTTC

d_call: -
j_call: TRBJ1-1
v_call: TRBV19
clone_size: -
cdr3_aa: CASSIGQNTEAFF
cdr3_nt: TGTGCCAGTAGTATAGGTCAGAACACTGAAGCTTTCTTT

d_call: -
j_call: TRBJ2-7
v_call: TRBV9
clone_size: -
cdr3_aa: CASSVDVGLVYEQYF
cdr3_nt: TGTGCCAGCAGCGTAGATGTGGGGCTGGTGTACGAGCAGTACTTC

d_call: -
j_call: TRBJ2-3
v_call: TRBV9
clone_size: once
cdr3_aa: CASSQTTPLDTQYF
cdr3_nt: TGTGCCAGCAGCCAGACTACCCCGTTGGATACGCAGTATTTT

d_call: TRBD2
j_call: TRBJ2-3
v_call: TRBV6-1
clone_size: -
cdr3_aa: CASSAIGLAGTDTQYF
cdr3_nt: TGTGCCAGCAGTGCTATCGGACTAGCGGGAACAGATACGCAGTATTTT

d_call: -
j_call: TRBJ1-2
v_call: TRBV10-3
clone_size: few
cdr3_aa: CAISSDIRYGYTF
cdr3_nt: TGTGCCATCAGTTCGGACATTCGGTATGGCTACACCTTC

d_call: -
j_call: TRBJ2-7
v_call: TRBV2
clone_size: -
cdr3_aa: CASSEWGGSYEQYF
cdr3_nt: TGTGCCAGCAGTGAATGGGGCGGAAGCTACGAGCAGTACTTC

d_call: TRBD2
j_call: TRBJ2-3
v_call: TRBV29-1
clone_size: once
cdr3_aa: CSVEQRGATDTQYF
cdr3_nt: TGCAGCGTTGAACAGCGGGGGGCGACAGATACGCAGTATTTT

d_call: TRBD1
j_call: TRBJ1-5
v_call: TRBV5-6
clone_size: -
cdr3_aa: CASSGTGGQPQHF
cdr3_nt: TGTGCCAGCAGCGGGACAGGGGGACAGCCCCAGCATTTT

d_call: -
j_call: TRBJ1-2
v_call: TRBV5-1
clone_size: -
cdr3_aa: CASSPGGIGGSYTF
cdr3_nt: TGCGCCAGCAGCCCTGGAGGCATTGGAGGGAGCTACACCTTC